This TCR beta chain was captured in a study of regulatory T cells in long-lasting Graves disease. The study's findings and limits: Patients with persistent disease shared around 2,700 public clonotypes, outpacing the 966 shared by new patients.

This CDR3 is built from 17 residues. V was cut by 7 bases and J by 3 bases, with 23 bases left in between. From germline, CDR1 is MNHNS and CDR2 SASEGT. This clonotype appeared many times. Its antigen is unknown. With iRepertoire HTBI primers and Arm-PCR of CDR3 regions, TCR beta libraries were built. Via MiXCR, TCRdb re-called the multiplex PCR reads, giving one row per CDR3 protein. The data contain roughly 440,000 distinct CDR3 sequences, approximately 16% of them singletons. Time point noted: newly diagnosed GD, antithyroid drugs for less than 3 months. Following extraction of RNA from PBMCs, that RNA was used to make the TCR library. These data were also reused for a study on T cells in Graves' hyperthyroidism and ophthalmopathy. From that study: HTBI primers were used for first-round RT-PCR of the TCR CDR3.

This chain joins TRBV6-1 and TRBJ2-3, with a possible D match to TRBD1 (8 bases). The sample here was peripheral blood mononuclear cells (PBMCs), taken at new diagnosis, from a patient treated with antithyroid drugs. The sequence was obtained from a woman in her late teens or twenties with Graves disease. The CDR3 is CASKNGGTGFITDTQYF. CDR3 DNA: TGTGCCAGCAAAAACGGGGGGACAGGATTCATAACAGATACGCAGTATTTT.